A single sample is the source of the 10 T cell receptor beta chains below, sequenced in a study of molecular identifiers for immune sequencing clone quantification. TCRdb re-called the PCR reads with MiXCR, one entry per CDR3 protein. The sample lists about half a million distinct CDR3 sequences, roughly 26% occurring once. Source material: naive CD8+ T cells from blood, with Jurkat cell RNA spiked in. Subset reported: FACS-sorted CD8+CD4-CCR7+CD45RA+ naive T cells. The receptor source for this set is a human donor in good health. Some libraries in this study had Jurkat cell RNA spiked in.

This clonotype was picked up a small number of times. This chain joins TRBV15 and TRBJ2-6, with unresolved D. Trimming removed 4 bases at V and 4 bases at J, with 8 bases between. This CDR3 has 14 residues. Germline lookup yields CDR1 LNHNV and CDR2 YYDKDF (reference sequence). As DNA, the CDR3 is TGTGCCACCAGCACCGACTTGGGGGCCAACGTCCTGACTTTC. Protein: CATSTDLGANVLTF.

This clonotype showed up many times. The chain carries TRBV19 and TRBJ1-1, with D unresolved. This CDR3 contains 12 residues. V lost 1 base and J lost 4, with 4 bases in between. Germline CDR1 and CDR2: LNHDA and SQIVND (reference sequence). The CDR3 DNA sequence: TGTGCCAGTAGTATAGCCTCCACTGAAGCTTTCTTT. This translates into CASSIASTEAFF.

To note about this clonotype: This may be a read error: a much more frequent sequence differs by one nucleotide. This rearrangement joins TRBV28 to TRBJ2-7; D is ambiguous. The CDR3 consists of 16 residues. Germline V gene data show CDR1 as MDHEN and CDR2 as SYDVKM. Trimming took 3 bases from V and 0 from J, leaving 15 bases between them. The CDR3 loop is CASSLAPGPDSYEQYF. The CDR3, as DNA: TGTGCCAGCAGTTTGGCTCCGGGCCCAGACTCCTACGAGCAGTACTTC.

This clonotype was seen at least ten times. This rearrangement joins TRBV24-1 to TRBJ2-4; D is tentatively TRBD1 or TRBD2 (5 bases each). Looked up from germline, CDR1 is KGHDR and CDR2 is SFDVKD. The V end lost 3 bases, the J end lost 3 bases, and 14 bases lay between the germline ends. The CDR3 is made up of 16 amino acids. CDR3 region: CATSDPRGLFKNIQYF. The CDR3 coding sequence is TGTGCCACCAGTGATCCCCGGGGCCTTTTCAAAAACATTCAGTACTTC.

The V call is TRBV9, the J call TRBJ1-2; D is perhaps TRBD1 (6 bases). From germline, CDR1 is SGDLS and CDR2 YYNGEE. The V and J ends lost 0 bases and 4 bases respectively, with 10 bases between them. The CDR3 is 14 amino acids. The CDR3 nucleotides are TGTGCCAGCAGCGTAGATGGGACAACCTATGGCTACACCTTC. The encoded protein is CASSVDGTTYGYTF.

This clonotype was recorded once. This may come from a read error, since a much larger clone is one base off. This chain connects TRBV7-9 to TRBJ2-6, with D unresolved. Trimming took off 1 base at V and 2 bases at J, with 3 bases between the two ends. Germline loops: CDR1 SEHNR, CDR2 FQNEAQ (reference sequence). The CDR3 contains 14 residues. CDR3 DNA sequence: TGTGCCAGCAGCTTAGGGACTGGGGCCAACGTCCTGACTTTC. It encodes CASSLGTGANVLTF.

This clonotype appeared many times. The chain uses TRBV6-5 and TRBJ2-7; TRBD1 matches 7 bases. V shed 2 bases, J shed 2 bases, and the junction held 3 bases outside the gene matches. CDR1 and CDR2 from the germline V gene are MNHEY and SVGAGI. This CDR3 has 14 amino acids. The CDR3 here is CASSYRDSTYEQYF. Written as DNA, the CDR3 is TGTGCCAGCAGTTACCGGGACAGTACCTACGAGCAGTACTTC.

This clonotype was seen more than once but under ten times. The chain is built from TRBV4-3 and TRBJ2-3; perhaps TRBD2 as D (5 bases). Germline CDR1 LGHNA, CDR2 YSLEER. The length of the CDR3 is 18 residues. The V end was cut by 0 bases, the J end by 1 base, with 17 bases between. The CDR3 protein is CASSQERSGLGRTDTQYF. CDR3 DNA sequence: TGCGCCAGCAGCCAAGAAAGGAGCGGACTGGGCCGCACAGATACGCAGTATTTT.

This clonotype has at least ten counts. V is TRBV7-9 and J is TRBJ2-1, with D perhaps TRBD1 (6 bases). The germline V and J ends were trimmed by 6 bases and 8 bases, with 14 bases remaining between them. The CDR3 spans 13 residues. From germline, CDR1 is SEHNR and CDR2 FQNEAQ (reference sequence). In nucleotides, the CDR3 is TGTGCCAGCAGGCCACAGGGTTCACATGAGCAGTTCTTC. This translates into CASRPQGSHEQFF.

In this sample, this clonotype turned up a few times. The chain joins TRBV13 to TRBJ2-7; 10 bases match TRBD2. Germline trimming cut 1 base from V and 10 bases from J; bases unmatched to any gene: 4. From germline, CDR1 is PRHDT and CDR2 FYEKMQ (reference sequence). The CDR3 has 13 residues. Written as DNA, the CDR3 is TGTGCCAGCAGCTTAGTGCTAGCGGGAGCCCAGTACTTC. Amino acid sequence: CASSLVLAGAQYF.